The present TCR beta chain was sequenced within a study of beta chain features in type 1 diabetes. In the study overall: About 110,000,000 sorted cells were examined across all samples.

Of the isolated RNA, all was reverse transcribed, and so the sequenced material was expressed TCRB transcripts. About 3.6 million reads per sample on average were obtained from naive, central memory and regulatory T cell samples. Sequencing used immunoSEQ multiplex PCR; TCRdb keeps in-frame clones, though not all of them. The repertoire holds roughly 300,000 clones, with approximately 8.2% as singletons. There are a few counts of this clone. The source of this sequence is a woman aged 18-29 years in good health. Sequencing was done on a sample of central memory CD4+ T cells from blood.

The CDR3 nucleotides read TGTGCCAGCAGCCCCCCGACAGGGGTGAACACTGAAGCTTTCTTT. It translates to CASSPPTGVNTEAFF. The chain couples TRBV11-3 to TRBJ1-1; 8 bases fit TRBD1. V shed 5 bases, J shed 0 bases, and the junction held 5 bases outside the gene matches. CDR3 length: 15 residues. Per germline, CDR1 SGHNT and CDR2 YENEEA.